The TCR beta chain described here comes from a study of blood T cells in healthy people across ages. Study-wide results and caveats: With unsorted PBMCs, a conclusive comparison of naive versus antigen-experienced cells was not possible.

A second about 7 to 12 cycle PCR used barcoded and J-beta primers. TCRdb used MiXCR to reprocess the 5' RACE reads, holding one entry per CDR3 protein. Of some 930,000 distinct CDR3 sequences listed, just under 30% were seen once; the top ten hold 10%. CDR3 length: 13 amino acids. Germline V gives CDR1 DFQATT, CDR2 SNEGSKA (reference sequence). V lost 5 bases and J lost 10; bases outside the gene matches: 10. With regard to this clonotype: Its antigen is currently unknown.

These data also formed part of another study, on T cells of mothers and their children.

The TCR sequence derives from a woman in her thirties or forties in good health. The sequencing sample was made of blood. The chain recombines TRBV20-1 with TRBJ2-1, with TRBD2 matching 8 bases. DNA for the CDR3: TGCAGTGCTGCTGACTGGCGGGGGGCCGAGCAGTTCTTC. The encoded protein is CSAADWRGAEQFF.